The 28 T cell receptor beta chains in this list originate from one sample, sequenced in a study of shared clonotypes between healthy human individuals. Only in-frame clones appear in the TCRdb table, and some are missing; sequencing was by immunoSEQ multiplex PCR. The sample includes more than 900,000 clones, more than 75% seen only once; the top ten take 0.55% to 0.7%. Sequencing was carried out using memory CD4+ T cells from PBMCs. Subset reported: CD45RA-negative fraction. All receptors come from a man aged 18 to 29 in good health. Some clones in this sample may be carry-over from other donors' samples.

This sequence joins TRBV7-2 and TRBJ2-3; D gene uncertain. Trimming pared 0 bases from V and 3 bases from J, leaving 10 bases between. CDR1 and CDR2 (germline): SGHTA, FQGNSA. The CDR3 runs 15 residues. CDR3 sequence reads: CASSLAGSETDTQYF. CDR3 DNA sequence: TGTGCCAGCAGCTTAGCCGGGTCTGAAACAGATACGCAGTATTTT.

The chain has TRBV5-5 and TRBJ2-7; 12 bases line up with TRBD2. Germline CDR1 and CDR2: SGHKS and YYEKEE (reference sequence). After removal of 1 base from V and 3 bases from J, the junction contained 2 bases not matched to a gene. The CDR3 has 15 amino acids. The CDR3 DNA reads TGTGCCAGCAGCTTGAGACTAGCGGGGGACTACGAGCAGTACTTC. The encoded protein is CASSLRLAGDYEQYF.

The J gene is TRBJ1-2, the V gene TRBV9; D perhaps matches TRBD1 (6 bases). The CDR3 length is 15 residues. The germline gives CDR1 SGDLS, CDR2 YYNGEE. Between the trimmed V and J ends, which lost 0 bases and 7 bases, there was a span of 16 bases. The CDR3 here is CASSVDDRSGPGYTF. DNA for the CDR3: TGTGCCAGCAGCGTAGATGACAGGTCGGGGCCTGGCTACACCTTC.

The chain carries TRBV18 and TRBJ2-7; TRBD1 agrees at 9 bases. CDR1 is KGHSH and CDR2 is LQKENI in the germline V gene. Trimming removed 1 base from V and 2 bases from J; junction bases left unmatched: 6. The CDR3 totals 16 residues. The CDR3 sequence: CASSPLPGQGPYEQYF. The CDR3 DNA is TGTGCCAGCTCACCACTTCCGGGACAGGGACCCTACGAGCAGTACTTC. The full variable domain, rest sourced from reference TRBV18 and TRBJ2-7, is NAGVMQNPRHLVRRRGQEARLRCSPMKGHSHVYWYRQLPEEGLKFMVYLQKENIIDESGMPKERFSAEFPKEGPSILRIQQVVRGDSAAYFCASSPLPGQGPYEQYFGPGTRLTVT.

The V gene is TRBV10-3, the J gene TRBJ2-2; a possible D gene is TRBD2 (6 bases). This CDR3 comprises 16 residues. Germline V gene data show CDR1 as ENHRY and CDR2 as SYGVKD. V dropped 4 bases and J dropped 6 bases, with 18 bases sitting between them. CDR3 coding DNA: TGTGCCATCAGTGCCGGTAGGGGCGGGATGGCCGGGGAGCTGTTTTTT. The encoded protein is CAISAGRGGMAGELFF.

The chain combines TRBV18 with TRBJ1-1; the match to TRBD1 covers 8 bases. Trimming removed 5 bases from V and 4 bases from J; junction bases left unmatched: 9. The CDR3 is made up of 15 amino acids. Germline CDR1 KGHSH, CDR2 LQKENI. CDR3 in amino acids: CASSIDRGIGTEAFF. The CDR3 DNA reads as TGTGCCAGCTCAATTGACAGGGGTATAGGCACTGAAGCTTTCTTT.

This chain connects TRBV10-3 to TRBJ1-5; D gene unclear. Trimming cost V 5 bases and J 1 base, with 9 bases left between them. The CDR3 loop spans 14 amino acids. Germline V CDR1 and CDR2: ENHRY, SYGVKD. CDR3 in amino acids: CAISQAGSNQPQHF. The CDR3, as DNA: TGTGCCATCAGTCAAGCGGGGAGCAATCAGCCCCAGCATTTT.

The chain carries TRBV29-1 and TRBJ1-1; D ambiguous. Trimming took off 0 bases at V and 1 base at J, with 3 bases between the two ends. This CDR3 is 12 amino acids long. Germline CDR1 is SQVTM and CDR2 is ANQGSEA. In nucleotides, the CDR3 is TGCAGCGTTGAAGAGGGGAACACTGAAGCTTTCTTT. Translated, it gives CSVEEGNTEAFF.

The chain combines TRBV10-3 with TRBJ2-2; a possible D gene is TRBD1 (5 bases). CDR3 length equals 16 residues. Deletions cut 9 bases from V and 0 bases from J, with 17 bases between. The germline V gene encodes CDR1 ENHRY and CDR2 SYGVKD. This CDR3 is CAIKGRGAANTGELFF. CDR3 nucleotides: TGTGCCATAAAGGGCCGTGGGGCCGCGAACACCGGGGAGCTGTTTTTT.

This clone was seen once. The chain uses TRBV29-1 and TRBJ2-7; D is ambiguous. The CDR3 is 15 amino acids. The germline V gene has CDR1 SQVTM and CDR2 ANQGSEA. Trimming removed 4 bases at V and 0 bases at J, with 16 bases between. The CDR3 DNA sequence: TGCAGCGTTGGGTCAAGTCCGGCCCCCTCCTACGAGCAGTACTTC. Its protein is CSVGSSPAPSYEQYF.

CDR3 sequence: CASSSPLATAEGPQYF. The CDR3 DNA reads as TGTGCCAGCAGTTCCCCACTAGCTACGGCCGAGGGGCCTCAGTACTTC. The rearrangement uses TRBV6-6 and TRBJ2-4, with a tentative D call TRBD2 (6 bases). Germline CDR1 reads MNHNY; CDR2 reads SVGAGI (reference sequence). This CDR3 has 16 residues. Deletions cut 4 bases from V and 12 bases from J, with 25 bases between.

The chain uses TRBV2 and TRBJ2-3; 8 nucleotides align to TRBD1. The CDR3 has 16 residues. CDR1 is SNHLY, CDR2 FYNNEI, per germline. The trim removed 4 bases at V and 4 bases at J, leaving 10 bases unmatched. For the CDR3, the DNA is TGTGCCAGCAGTGGCCAAGACAGGGGATTATCAGATACGCAGTATTTT. This translates into CASSGQDRGLSDTQYF.

This clone appeared a single time. The same CDR3 also results from other DNA sequences found in this sample. The chain couples TRBV27 to TRBJ2-3; D remains ambiguous. This CDR3 is 12 amino acids long. V was shortened by 5 bases and J by 3 bases, with 6 bases between the two germline ends. CDR1 is MNHEY, CDR2 SMNVEV, per germline (reference sequence). The CDR3 nucleotides are TGTGCCAGCAGTGGCAGTACAGATACGCAGTATTTT. Protein: CASSGSTDTQYF.

The table lists this clone with a few counts. This rearrangement joins TRBV30 to TRBJ1-6; a weak D match, TRBD1 (5 bases). Germline V gene data show CDR1 as GTSNPN and CDR2 as SVGIG (reference sequence). The CDR3 is made up of 12 amino acids. V was shortened by 3 bases and J by 7 bases, with 7 bases between the two germline ends. The CDR3 coding sequence is TGTGCCTGGAGCTCAGGGAATTCACCCCTCCACTTT. Amino acid sequence: CAWSSGNSPLHF.

The CDR3 sequence is CASSKGHGDEQYF. The CDR3 bases are TGTGCCAGCAGCAAGGGTCACGGGGACGAGCAGTACTTC. The chain carries TRBV2 and TRBJ2-7; D is perhaps TRBD2 (5 bases). Germline values: CDR1 SNHLY, CDR2 FYNNEI. The V end lost 6 bases, the J end lost 5 bases, and 14 bases lay between the germline ends. The CDR3 is 13 residues long.

Regarding this clone: A clone one base away is much larger, so this may be a read error. In DNA form, the CDR3 reads TGTGCCAGCAGTTATCCCGTGAGGGGGTACGAAGAGACCCAGTACTTC. Its protein is CASSYPVRGYEETQYF. This chain joins TRBV28 and TRBJ2-5; possible D gene TRBD1, 6 bases. The CDR3 consists of 16 residues. Looked up from germline, CDR1 is MDHEN and CDR2 is SYDVKM. V dropped 4 bases and J dropped 3 bases, with 18 bases sitting between them.

This clone occurred a few times. The chain recombines TRBV28 with TRBJ2-5, with no clear D. This CDR3 has 13 residues. V was shortened by 10 bases and J by 0 bases, with 12 bases between the two germline ends. CDR1 MDHEN and CDR2 SYDVKM come from the germline V gene. The CDR3 spells CATENRDQETQYF. The CDR3 DNA follows: TGTGCCACCGAAAACCGGGACCAAGAGACCCAGTACTTC.

This sequence joins TRBV19 and TRBJ2-7, with D tentatively TRBD2 (6 bases). CDR1 is LNHDA, CDR2 SQIVND, per germline (reference sequence). V was clipped by 6 bases and J by 0 bases, with 12 bases between them. CDR3 size: 14 residues. In nucleotides, the CDR3 is TGTGCCAGTAGCAGATTTAGCGGCTCCTACGAGCAGTACTTC. Its translation is CASSRFSGSYEQYF.

The J gene is TRBJ1-3, the V gene TRBV11-2; D is undetermined. V was shortened by 6 bases and J by 2 bases, with 14 bases between the two germline ends. Germline CDR1 reads SGHAT; CDR2 reads FQNNGV. The CDR3 has 15 amino acids. In nucleotides, the CDR3 is TGTGCCAGCAGGTTTGGAACACTCACTGGAAACACCATATATTTT. Its protein is CASRFGTLTGNTIYF.

This chain connects TRBV29-1 to TRBJ1-1; D call uncertain. The CDR3 covers 14 residues. CDR1 is SQVTM and CDR2 is ANQGSEA in the germline V gene. V was shortened by 4 bases and J by 4 bases, with 16 bases between the two germline ends. CDR3 sequence (DNA): TGCAGCGTTGTTTCGCCAGCCAATCTCACTGAAGCTTTCTTT. This sequence encodes CSVVSPANLTEAFF.

DNA for the CDR3: TGTGCCAGCAGCTCTCCAGATAGGGCAGGGGCTTTCTTT. It is translated as CASSSPDRAGAFF. The chain recombines TRBV7-9 with TRBJ1-1, with a weak D call TRBD1 (5 bases). The ends were cut back, 4 bases at V and 11 bases at J, with 17 bases in the middle. From germline, CDR1 is SEHNR and CDR2 FQNEAQ (reference sequence). The CDR3 spans 13 residues.

This chain links TRBV4-2 with TRBJ1-2; the match to TRBD1 covers 8 bases. The CDR3 loop spans 18 amino acids. The germline V gene has CDR1 LGHNA and CDR2 YNFKEQ. V shed 0 bases, J shed 4 bases, and the junction held 13 bases outside the gene matches. This CDR3 is CASSQDQGASFPLYGYTF. The CDR3 nucleotides read TGTGCCAGCAGCCAAGATCAGGGGGCCTCTTTCCCACTCTATGGCTACACCTTC.

The J gene is TRBJ2-3, the V gene TRBV6-4; no firm D call. The CDR3 runs 13 residues. The germline gives CDR1 MRHNA, CDR2 SNTAGT. Trimming left V 5 bases short and J 5 bases short, with 11 bases between. CDR3 region: CASSLGLGDTQYF. CDR3 nucleotides: TGTGCCAGCAGTCTAGGGTTAGGAGATACGCAGTATTTT.

The V call is TRBV2, the J call TRBJ1-1, with a tentative D call TRBD1 (5 bases). From germline, CDR1 is SNHLY and CDR2 FYNNEI. The V end was cut by 2 bases, the J end by 0 bases, with 10 bases between. The CDR3 loop spans 15 amino acids. Here the CDR3 reads CASSEWGLLNTEAFF. The CDR3 nucleotides read TGTGCCAGCAGTGAATGGGGCCTTCTGAACACTGAAGCTTTCTTT.

V and J are TRBV5-1 and TRBJ1-2; 8 bases line up with TRBD1. The germline CDR1 and CDR2 sequences are SGHRS and YFSETQ. V was pared by 5 bases and J by 0 bases, with 9 bases of the junction left unmatched. The CDR3 is made up of 16 amino acids. This CDR3 is CASRPVEDRANYGYTF. CDR3 nucleotide sequence: TGCGCCAGCAGGCCCGTTGAGGACAGGGCTAACTATGGCTACACCTTC.

The chain is built from TRBV11-2 and TRBJ2-7; D may match TRBD1 or TRBD2 (5 bases each). The ends were cut back, 4 bases at V and 3 bases at J, with 13 bases in the middle. The CDR3 sequence is 14 residues long. CDR1 is SGHAT and CDR2 is FQNNGV in the germline V gene. CDR3 region: CASSSPRGGYEQYF. CDR3 sequence (DNA): TGTGCCAGCAGCTCTCCGCGTGGGGGCTACGAGCAGTACTTC.

The V gene is TRBV28, the J gene TRBJ1-1; 8 bases align to TRBD1. V gave up 1 base and J gave up 1 base; unmatched junction bases: 5. The CDR3 loop spans 16 amino acids. Germline V gives CDR1 MDHEN, CDR2 SYDVKM. CDR3 region: CASSLLIGTGNTEAFF. The CDR3 bases are TGTGCCAGCAGTTTATTAATAGGGACAGGGAACACTGAAGCTTTCTTT.

V and J are TRBV6-6 and TRBJ1-5, with a possible D match to TRBD1 (5 bases). Looked up from germline, CDR1 is MNHNY and CDR2 is SVGAGI (reference sequence). The CDR3 has 15 amino acids. Trimming took off 5 bases at V and 1 base at J, with 12 bases between the two ends. The CDR3 sequence: CASSSSGRSNQPQHF. In nucleotides, the CDR3 is TGTGCCAGCAGTAGCTCAGGGAGAAGCAATCAGCCCCAGCATTTT.